Described below is a single T cell receptor (beta chain) sequence and its context. Its antigen is undetermined. The record originates from a study of beta chain features in type 1 diabetes. For the study at large: Healthy donors resembled patients in age, gender and cell yields.

This CDR3 region has 15 residues. The J segment lost 1 base and the V segment lost 6 bases, leaving 6 bases of the junction unmatched. Per germline, CDR1 SGHTA and CDR2 FQGNSA. General study results and limits: There was a moderate but significant shortening of TCRB CDR3s in all four CD4+ subsets of Type 1 diabetes patients. Sequencing used cDNA, and cells with high TCR expression could therefore be over-represented. PCR, the amplification step, might favor shorter templates, equally in patients and controls.

Every isolated RNA sample was fully reverse transcribed, so sequencing captured expressed TCRB transcripts. Roughly 3.4 million reads per sample on average were obtained from naive, central memory and regulatory T cell samples. Profiled with immunoSEQ multiplex PCR; TCRdb holds only in-frame clones, not every one. The profile shows a few hundred thousand clones, over 10% of them singletons. The chain links TRBV7-2 to TRBJ2-7, with 10 nucleotides matching TRBD2. Sequenced input: naive CD4+ T cells from blood. This TCR came from a woman under 30 with type 1 diabetes. CDR3 in amino acids: CASRPGTSASYEQYF. In DNA form, the CDR3 reads TGTGCCAGCAGACCCGGGACTAGCGCTTCCTACGAGCAGTACTTC.